This entry is about one T cell receptor beta chain. This specimen comes from a study of T-cell memory formation after mild COVID-19. cDNA libraries for TCR alpha and TCR beta, carrying sample barcodes and UMIs, came from 5'RACE with constant-segment primers. MiXCR, applied by TCRdb to the 5' RACE reads, yields one record per CDR3 protein. The sample records about 540,000 distinct CDR3 sequences, about 20% being singletons. The CDR3 is 15 amino acids. The germline V and J ends were trimmed by 4 bases and 0 bases, with 13 bases remaining between them. CDR1 is LNHDA, CDR2 SQIVND, per germline (reference sequence).

The clonotype originates from an adult woman who had mild COVID-19 (a few samples of this study predate the infection). Cell type and time point are not known. Sample: PBMCs or a T cell subset sorted from them (not recorded which). The rearrangement uses TRBV19 and TRBJ2-7; no firm D call. The CDR3 DNA reads as TGTGCCAGTAGTACCGCGAGGCGAAGCTCCTACGAGCAGTACTTC. Amino acids: CASSTARRSSYEQYF.